This T cell receptor beta chain was found in a study of shared clonotypes between healthy human individuals. Study overall: The cohort comprised a couple of women and a few men. Their ages spanned 18 to 49 years. Points from the study as a whole: Across subsets, estimated richness was generally greater for naive than for memory populations.

Nashville, Tennessee was home to all donors, who were Caucasian adults. In regard to this clone: The antigen is undetermined.

Germline V gives CDR1 ENHRY, CDR2 SYGVKD. V lost 7 bases and J lost 1, with 11 bases in between. The CDR3 runs 13 residues. Profiled with immunoSEQ multiplex PCR; TCRdb holds only in-frame clones, not every one. The sample records roughly 1 million clones, around 76% being singletons. Sequences were obtained from memory CD4+ T cells sorted from blood. Regarding subset: CD45RA-negative fraction. The V gene is TRBV10-3, the J gene TRBJ2-7; a possible D gene is TRBD1 (5 bases). The TCR originated in a man between 18 and 35 years old in good health. The CDR3 loop reads CAIMTATSYEQYF. DNA of the CDR3: TGTGCCATCATGACAGCCACATCCTACGAGCAGTACTTC.